A selection of T cell receptor beta chains follows, all from one sample in a study of T-cell memory formation after mild COVID-19. TCRdb itself ran the 5' RACE reads through MiXCR, one entry per CDR3 protein. The sample lists 130,000 to 150,000 distinct CDR3 sequences, about a fifth occurring once. Sequences were obtained from PBMCs or a T cell subset sorted from them (not recorded which). These receptors came from an adult woman who had mild COVID-19 (a few samples of this study predate the infection). Cell type and time point are not known. Each CDR3 is given with its conserved first and last residue. D genes are given only for firm matches. Not all rows give a size; the values are once, few, many and, for expanded clones, a class.

v_call: TRBV4-3
j_call: TRBJ2-3
d_call: .
clone_size: few
cdr3_aa: CASSQGGGDTQYF
cdr3_nt: TGCGCCAGCAGCCAAGGTGGGGGTGATACGCAGTATTTT

v_call: TRBV7-9
j_call: TRBJ1-3
d_call: .
clone_size: .
cdr3_aa: CASRLARGSSGNTIYF
cdr3_nt: TGTGCCAGCAGGCTAGCCAGGGGCAGCTCTGGAAACACCATATATTTT

v_call: TRBV5-1
j_call: TRBJ2-1
d_call: .
clone_size: many
cdr3_aa: CASTLAGEQFF
cdr3_nt: TGCGCCAGCACCTTGGCTGGGGAGCAGTTCTTC

v_call: TRBV9
j_call: TRBJ2-5
d_call: TRBD1
clone_size: .
cdr3_aa: CASSMGQDETQYF
cdr3_nt: TGTGCCAGCAGCATGGGACAGGACGAGACCCAGTACTTC

v_call: TRBV20-1
j_call: TRBJ2-1
d_call: .
clone_size: .
cdr3_aa: CSASWGPENEQFF
cdr3_nt: TGCAGTGCCTCGTGGGGACCAGAGAATGAGCAGTTCTTC

v_call: TRBV12-3/TRBV12-4
j_call: TRBJ2-3
d_call: .
clone_size: few
cdr3_aa: CASSRQATSTDTQYF
cdr3_nt: TGTGCCAGCAGTAGACAGGCCACTAGCACAGATACGCAGTATTTT

v_call: TRBV4-3
j_call: TRBJ2-7
d_call: .
clone_size: many
cdr3_aa: CASSQLPGSSYEQYF
cdr3_nt: TGCGCCAGCAGCCAGTTGCCCGGGAGCTCCTACGAGCAGTACTTC

v_call: TRBV12-3/TRBV12-4
j_call: TRBJ2-7
d_call: .
clone_size: few
cdr3_aa: CASTAGWPPHYEQYF
cdr3_nt: TGTGCCAGCACGGCTGGGTGGCCCCCACACTACGAGCAGTACTTC

v_call: TRBV18
j_call: TRBJ1-1
d_call: .
clone_size: .
cdr3_aa: CASSPPYPGWRNTEAFF
cdr3_nt: TGTGCCAGCTCACCACCGTATCCAGGGTGGAGGAACACTGAAGCTTTCTTT

v_call: TRBV5-1
j_call: TRBJ2-3
d_call: TRBD2
clone_size: few
cdr3_aa: CASSVAGVSTDTQYF
cdr3_nt: TGCGCCAGCAGCGTAGCGGGAGTGAGCACAGATACGCAGTATTTT

v_call: TRBV7-9
j_call: TRBJ1-1
d_call: TRBD1
clone_size: .
cdr3_aa: CASSFRDSRNTEAFF
cdr3_nt: TGTGCCAGCAGCTTCCGGGACAGCAGGAACACTGAAGCTTTCTTT

v_call: TRBV24-1
j_call: TRBJ1-2
d_call: .
clone_size: .
cdr3_aa: CATSEPTAGYGYTF
cdr3_nt: TGTGCCACCAGTGAGCCGACAGCTGGCTATGGCTACACCTTC

v_call: TRBV18
j_call: TRBJ2-1
d_call: .
clone_size: .
cdr3_aa: CASSPVPSSYNEQFF
cdr3_nt: TGTGCCAGCTCACCAGTCCCGAGCTCCTACAATGAGCAGTTCTTC

v_call: TRBV11-3
j_call: TRBJ2-7
d_call: .
clone_size: few
cdr3_aa: CASTGHINEQYF
cdr3_nt: TGTGCCAGCACGGGACATATCAACGAGCAGTACTTC

v_call: TRBV20-1
j_call: TRBJ2-1
d_call: TRBD2
clone_size: few
cdr3_aa: CSARYSGRAPSYNEQFF
cdr3_nt: TGCAGTGCTAGGTATAGCGGGAGGGCTCCCTCCTACAATGAGCAGTTCTTC

v_call: TRBV19
j_call: TRBJ1-5
d_call: .
clone_size: .
cdr3_aa: CARGGTNGSNQPQHF
cdr3_nt: TGTGCCAGGGGGGGGACCAATGGTAGCAATCAGCCCCAGCATTTT

v_call: TRBV9
j_call: TRBJ2-3
d_call: .
clone_size: .
cdr3_aa: CASSFRGRGSTDTQYF
cdr3_nt: TGTGCCAGCAGCTTTCGTGGGAGAGGAAGTACAGATACGCAGTATTTT

v_call: TRBV7-9
j_call: TRBJ2-3
d_call: TRBD1
clone_size: many
cdr3_aa: CASTLGQGADTQYF
cdr3_nt: TGTGCCAGCACCCTGGGACAGGGGGCAGATACGCAGTATTTT

v_call: TRBV5-1
j_call: TRBJ2-7
d_call: .
clone_size: .
cdr3_aa: CASSSTGPGRDEQYF
cdr3_nt: TGCGCCAGCAGCTCGACAGGGCCGGGGAGGGACGAGCAGTACTTC

v_call: TRBV18
j_call: TRBJ1-4
d_call: .
clone_size: .
cdr3_aa: CASSSSVRTAATNEKLFF
cdr3_nt: TGTGCCAGCTCATCATCAGTGAGGACAGCTGCAACTAATGAAAAACTGTTTTTT

v_call: TRBV28
j_call: TRBJ2-1
d_call: .
clone_size: few
cdr3_aa: CASSFGLPGALLNEQFF
cdr3_nt: TGTGCCAGCAGTTTTGGGCTTCCGGGCGCCCTTCTCAATGAGCAGTTCTTC

v_call: TRBV4-2
j_call: TRBJ2-2
d_call: TRBD2
clone_size: few
cdr3_aa: CASSQELAGTGELFF
cdr3_nt: TGTGCCAGCAGCCAAGAGCTAGCGGGGACCGGGGAGCTGTTTTTT

v_call: TRBV12-3/TRBV12-4
j_call: TRBJ1-4
d_call: TRBD1
clone_size: .
cdr3_aa: CASSYGQGTTNEKLFF
cdr3_nt: TGTGCCAGCAGCTACGGACAGGGTACAACTAATGAAAAACTGTTTTTT

v_call: TRBV4-3
j_call: TRBJ2-1
d_call: TRBD2
clone_size: few
cdr3_aa: CASSRGLAINEQFF
cdr3_nt: TGCGCCAGCAGCCGAGGACTAGCGATCAATGAGCAGTTCTTC

v_call: TRBV5-1
j_call: TRBJ2-5
d_call: .
clone_size: .
cdr3_aa: CASSFGRAETQYF
cdr3_nt: TGCGCCAGCAGCTTCGGCAGGGCAGAGACCCAGTACTTC

v_call: TRBV29-1
j_call: TRBJ1-4
d_call: .
clone_size: .
cdr3_aa: CSVEVKGTALGELFF
cdr3_nt: TGCAGCGTTGAAGTAAAGGGGACGGCCCTCGGGGAACTGTTTTTT

v_call: TRBV9
j_call: TRBJ2-1
d_call: TRBD2
clone_size: .
cdr3_aa: CASSENRLAVNYNEQFF
cdr3_nt: TGTGCCAGCAGTGAGAATCGACTAGCGGTAAACTACAATGAGCAGTTCTTC

v_call: TRBV11-3
j_call: TRBJ2-5
d_call: .
clone_size: .
cdr3_aa: CASSSRRGETQYF
cdr3_nt: TGTGCCAGCAGCTCCAGGAGGGGGGAGACCCAGTACTTC

v_call: TRBV11-3
j_call: TRBJ2-5
d_call: .
clone_size: .
cdr3_aa: CASSFLREETQYF
cdr3_nt: TGTGCCAGCAGCTTTCTCAGGGAAGAGACCCAGTACTTC

v_call: TRBV12-3/TRBV12-4
j_call: TRBJ2-1
d_call: .
clone_size: .
cdr3_aa: CASSFHPAGEQFF
cdr3_nt: TGTGCCAGCAGTTTTCACCCGGCAGGTGAGCAGTTCTTC

v_call: TRBV19
j_call: TRBJ1-2
d_call: TRBD1
clone_size: few
cdr3_aa: CASRGQGASVGYTF
cdr3_nt: TGTGCCAGCCGGGGACAGGGGGCTTCGGTTGGCTACACCTTC

v_call: TRBV15
j_call: TRBJ2-5
d_call: .
clone_size: few
cdr3_aa: CATSRRLGGQETQYF
cdr3_nt: TGTGCCACCAGCAGGAGACTAGGGGGTCAAGAGACCCAGTACTTC

v_call: TRBV5-1
j_call: TRBJ1-6
d_call: TRBD1
clone_size: .
cdr3_aa: CASSIGTGSTRNSPLHF
cdr3_nt: TGCGCCAGCAGCATCGGGACAGGGTCTACCCGAAATTCACCCCTCCACTTT

v_call: TRBV5-1
j_call: TRBJ2-2
d_call: .
clone_size: .
cdr3_aa: CASSLASGVSGELFF
cdr3_nt: TGCGCCAGCAGCTTGGCAAGTGGGGTCAGCGGGGAGCTGTTTTTT

v_call: TRBV15
j_call: TRBJ1-5
d_call: .
clone_size: .
cdr3_aa: CATSRDVQPQHF
cdr3_nt: TGTGCCACCAGCAGAGATGTTCAGCCCCAGCATTTT

v_call: TRBV29-1
j_call: TRBJ2-5
d_call: .
clone_size: many
cdr3_aa: CSASRGKETQYF
cdr3_nt: TGCAGCGCCTCAAGGGGAAAAGAGACCCAGTACTTC

v_call: TRBV20-1
j_call: TRBJ2-7
d_call: .
clone_size: few
cdr3_aa: CSAQKPSYEQYF
cdr3_nt: TGCAGTGCGCAGAAACCAAGCTACGAGCAGTACTTC

v_call: TRBV20-1
j_call: TRBJ2-3
d_call: .
clone_size: .
cdr3_aa: CSAPKSGGADTQYF
cdr3_nt: TGCAGTGCGCCCAAGAGCGGAGGGGCAGATACGCAGTATTTT

v_call: TRBV7-9
j_call: TRBJ2-7
d_call: .
clone_size: few
cdr3_aa: CASSLALGEREQYF
cdr3_nt: TGTGCCAGCAGCTTAGCGCTAGGGGAAAGAGAGCAGTACTTC

v_call: TRBV20-1
j_call: TRBJ1-1
d_call: TRBD1
clone_size: once
cdr3_aa: CSAGQGNTEAFF
cdr3_nt: TGCAGTGCAGGACAGGGGAACACTGAAGCTTTCTTT

v_call: TRBV20-1
j_call: TRBJ2-3
d_call: TRBD2
clone_size: once
cdr3_aa: CSARDPGSGGAADTQYF
cdr3_nt: TGCAGTGCTAGAGATCCGGGTAGCGGGGGGGCCGCGGATACGCAGTATTTT

v_call: TRBV12-3/TRBV12-4
j_call: TRBJ1-2
d_call: TRBD1
clone_size: few
cdr3_aa: CASSPSTGTGNTF
cdr3_nt: TGTGCCAGCAGCCCCTCCACCGGGACAGGCAATACCTTC